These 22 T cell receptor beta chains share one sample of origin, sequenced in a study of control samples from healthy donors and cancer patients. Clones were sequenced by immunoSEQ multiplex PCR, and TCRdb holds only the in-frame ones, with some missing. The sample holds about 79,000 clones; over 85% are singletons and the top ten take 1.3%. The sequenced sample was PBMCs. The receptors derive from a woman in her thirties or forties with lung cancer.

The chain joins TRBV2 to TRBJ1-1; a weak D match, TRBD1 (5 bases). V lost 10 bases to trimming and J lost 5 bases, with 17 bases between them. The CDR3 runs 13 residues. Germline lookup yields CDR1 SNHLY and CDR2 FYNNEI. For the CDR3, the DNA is TGTGCCACCACAAGGGGAGCGGGGACTGAAGCTTTCTTT. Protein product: CATTRGAGTEAFF.

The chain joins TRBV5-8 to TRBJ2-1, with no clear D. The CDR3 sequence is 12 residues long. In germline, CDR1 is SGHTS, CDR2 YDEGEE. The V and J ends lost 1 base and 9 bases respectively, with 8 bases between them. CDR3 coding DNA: TGTGCCAGCAGCTTGCTAGTTCCTGAGCAGTTCTTC. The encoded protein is CASSLLVPEQFF.

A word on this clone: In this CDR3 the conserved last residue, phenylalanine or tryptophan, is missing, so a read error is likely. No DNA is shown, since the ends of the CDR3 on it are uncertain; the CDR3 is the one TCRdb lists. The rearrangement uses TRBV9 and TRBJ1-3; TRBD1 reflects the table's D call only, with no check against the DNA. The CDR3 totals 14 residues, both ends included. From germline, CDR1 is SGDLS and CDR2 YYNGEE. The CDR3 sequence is CASSHRDRGVPFFC.

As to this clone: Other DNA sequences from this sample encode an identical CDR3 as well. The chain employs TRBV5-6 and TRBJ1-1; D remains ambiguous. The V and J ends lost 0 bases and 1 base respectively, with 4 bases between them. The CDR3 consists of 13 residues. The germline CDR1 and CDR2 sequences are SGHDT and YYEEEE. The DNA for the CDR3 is TGTGCCAGCAGCTTGGGTGGGAACACTGAAGCTTTCTTT. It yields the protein CASSLGGNTEAFF.

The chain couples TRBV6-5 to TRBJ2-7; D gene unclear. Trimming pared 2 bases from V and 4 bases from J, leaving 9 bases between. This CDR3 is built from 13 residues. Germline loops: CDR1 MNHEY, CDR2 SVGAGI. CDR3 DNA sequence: TGTGCCAGCAGTTACGCCCCGACATACGAGCAGTACTTC. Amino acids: CASSYAPTYEQYF.

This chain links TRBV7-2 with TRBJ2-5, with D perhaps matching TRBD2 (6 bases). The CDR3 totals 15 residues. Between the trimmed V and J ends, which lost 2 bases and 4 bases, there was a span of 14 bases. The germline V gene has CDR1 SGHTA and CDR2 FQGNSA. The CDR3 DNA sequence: TGTGCCAGCAGCTTAAACCCTTCCGGGAGAGAGACCCAGTACTTC. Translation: CASSLNPSGRETQYF.

CDR3 residues: CASSPGPAAEAFF. The CDR3 coding sequence is TGTGCCAGCAGTCCTGGCCCGGCCGCTGAAGCTTTCTTT. This chain joins TRBV27 and TRBJ1-1; the D is unclear. V was pared by 5 bases and J by 6 bases, with 13 bases between. The CDR3 is 13 amino acids. In germline, CDR1 is MNHEY, CDR2 SMNVEV (reference sequence).

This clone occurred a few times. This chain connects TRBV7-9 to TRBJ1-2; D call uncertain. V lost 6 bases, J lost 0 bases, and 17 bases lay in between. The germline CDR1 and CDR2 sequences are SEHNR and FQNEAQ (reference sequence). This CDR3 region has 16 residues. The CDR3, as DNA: TGTGCCAGCAGTTCGTCCGGACGTGGAGCTAACTATGGCTACACCTTC. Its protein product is CASSSSGRGANYGYTF.

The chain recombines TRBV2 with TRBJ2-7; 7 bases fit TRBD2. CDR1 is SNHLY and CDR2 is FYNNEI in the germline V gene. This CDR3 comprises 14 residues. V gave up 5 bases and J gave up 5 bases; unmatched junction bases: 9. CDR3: CASSPLGGFHEQYF. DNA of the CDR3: TGTGCCAGCAGTCCCCTGGGGGGGTTCCACGAGCAGTACTTC.

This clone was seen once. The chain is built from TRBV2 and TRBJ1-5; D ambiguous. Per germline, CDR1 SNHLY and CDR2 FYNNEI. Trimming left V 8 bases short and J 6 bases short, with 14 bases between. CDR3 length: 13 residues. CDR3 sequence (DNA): TGTGCCAGCCACGGGGAGGTCGGTCAGCCCCAGCATTTT. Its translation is CASHGEVGQPQHF. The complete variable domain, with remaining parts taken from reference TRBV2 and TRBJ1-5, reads EPEVTQTPSHQVTQMGQEVILRCVPISNHLYFYWYRQILGQKVEFLVSFYNNEISEKSEIFDDQFSVERPDGSNFTLKIRSTKLEDSAMYFCASHGEVGQPQHFGDGTRLSIL.

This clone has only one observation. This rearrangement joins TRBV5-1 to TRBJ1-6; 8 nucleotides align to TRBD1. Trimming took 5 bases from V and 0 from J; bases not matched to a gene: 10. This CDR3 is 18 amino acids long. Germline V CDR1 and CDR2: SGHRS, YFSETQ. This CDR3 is CASRSQGAASSYNSPLHF. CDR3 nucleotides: TGCGCCAGCAGATCGCAGGGGGCTGCAAGCTCCTATAATTCACCCCTCCACTTT.

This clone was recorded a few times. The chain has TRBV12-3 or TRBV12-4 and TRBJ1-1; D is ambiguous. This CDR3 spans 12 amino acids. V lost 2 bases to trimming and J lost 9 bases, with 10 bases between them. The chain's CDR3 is CASSLTRAQAFF. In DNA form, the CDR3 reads TGTGCCAGCAGTTTAACTAGGGCTCAAGCTTTCTTT.

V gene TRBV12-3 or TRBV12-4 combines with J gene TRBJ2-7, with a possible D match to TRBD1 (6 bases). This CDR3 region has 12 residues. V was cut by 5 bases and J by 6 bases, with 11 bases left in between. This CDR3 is CASSQGSREQYF. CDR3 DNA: TGTGCCAGCAGTCAGGGGTCCCGCGAGCAGTACTTC.

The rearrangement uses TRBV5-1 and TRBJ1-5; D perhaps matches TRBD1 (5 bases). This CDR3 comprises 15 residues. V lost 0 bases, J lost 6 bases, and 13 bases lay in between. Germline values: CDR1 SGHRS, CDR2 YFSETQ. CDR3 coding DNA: TGCGCCAGCAGCTTGGGGGGGAGCAAGGGTCAGCCCCAGCATTTT. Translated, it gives CASSLGGSKGQPQHF.

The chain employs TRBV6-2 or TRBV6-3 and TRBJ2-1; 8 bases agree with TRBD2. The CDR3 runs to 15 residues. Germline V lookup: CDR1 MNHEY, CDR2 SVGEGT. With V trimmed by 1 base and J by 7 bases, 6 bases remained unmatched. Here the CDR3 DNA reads TGTGCCAGCAGTTACTTGGCGGGGGGCGGAAATGAGCAGTTCTTC. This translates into CASSYLAGGGNEQFF.

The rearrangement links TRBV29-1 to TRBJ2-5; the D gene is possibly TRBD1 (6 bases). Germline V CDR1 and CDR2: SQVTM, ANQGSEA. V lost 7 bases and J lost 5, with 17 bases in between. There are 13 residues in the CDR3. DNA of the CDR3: TGCAGCGGGACGCTGTGGGGGCTGGAGACCCAGTACTTC. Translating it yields CSGTLWGLETQYF.

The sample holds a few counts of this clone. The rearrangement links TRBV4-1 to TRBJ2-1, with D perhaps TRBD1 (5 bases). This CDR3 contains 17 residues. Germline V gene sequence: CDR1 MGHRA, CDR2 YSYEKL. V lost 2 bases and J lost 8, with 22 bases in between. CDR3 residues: CASSQTTRQGKKDEQFF. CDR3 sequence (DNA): TGCGCCAGCAGCCAAACCACCCGCCAGGGTAAGAAAGATGAGCAGTTCTTC.

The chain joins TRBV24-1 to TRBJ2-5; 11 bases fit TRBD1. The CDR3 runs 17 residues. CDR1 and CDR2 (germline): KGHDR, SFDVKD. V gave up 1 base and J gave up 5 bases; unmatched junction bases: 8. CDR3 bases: TGTGCCACCAGTGATTTAAAGGAGGACAGGGGGCCCGAGACCCAGTACTTC. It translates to CATSDLKEDRGPETQYF.

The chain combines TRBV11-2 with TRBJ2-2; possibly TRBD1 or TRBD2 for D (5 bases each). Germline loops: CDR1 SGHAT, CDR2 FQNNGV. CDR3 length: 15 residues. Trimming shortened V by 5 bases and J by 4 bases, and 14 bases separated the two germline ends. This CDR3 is CASSQNTRGTGELFF. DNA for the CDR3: TGTGCCAGCAGCCAAAACACGAGGGGCACCGGGGAGCTGTTTTTT.

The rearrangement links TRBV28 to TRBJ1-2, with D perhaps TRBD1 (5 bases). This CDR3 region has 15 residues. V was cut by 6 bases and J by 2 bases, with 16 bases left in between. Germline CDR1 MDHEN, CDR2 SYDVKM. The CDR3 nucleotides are TGTGCCAGCAGGCTTCCGGGACCGTCGAACTATGGCTACACCTTC. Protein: CASRLPGPSNYGYTF.

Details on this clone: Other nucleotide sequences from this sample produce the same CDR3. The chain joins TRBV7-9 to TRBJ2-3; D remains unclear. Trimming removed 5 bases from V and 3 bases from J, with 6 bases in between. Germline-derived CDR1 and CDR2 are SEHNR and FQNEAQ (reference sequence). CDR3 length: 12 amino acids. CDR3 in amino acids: CASSLSTDTQYF. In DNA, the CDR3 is TGTGCCAGCAGCCTCAGTACAGATACGCAGTATTTT.

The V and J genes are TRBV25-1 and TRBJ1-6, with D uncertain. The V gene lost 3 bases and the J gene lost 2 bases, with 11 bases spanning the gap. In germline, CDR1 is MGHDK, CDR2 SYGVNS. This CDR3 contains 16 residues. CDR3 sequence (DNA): TGTGCCAGCAGTGACCGGACTCCTGCCTATAATTCACCCCTCCACTTT. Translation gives CASSDRTPAYNSPLHF. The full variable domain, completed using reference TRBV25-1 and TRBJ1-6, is EADIYQTPRYLVIGTGKKITLECSQTMGHDKMYWYQQDPGMELHLIHYSYGVNSTEKGDLSSESTVSRIRTEHFPLTLESARPSHTSQYLCASSDRTPAYNSPLHFGNGTRLTVT.